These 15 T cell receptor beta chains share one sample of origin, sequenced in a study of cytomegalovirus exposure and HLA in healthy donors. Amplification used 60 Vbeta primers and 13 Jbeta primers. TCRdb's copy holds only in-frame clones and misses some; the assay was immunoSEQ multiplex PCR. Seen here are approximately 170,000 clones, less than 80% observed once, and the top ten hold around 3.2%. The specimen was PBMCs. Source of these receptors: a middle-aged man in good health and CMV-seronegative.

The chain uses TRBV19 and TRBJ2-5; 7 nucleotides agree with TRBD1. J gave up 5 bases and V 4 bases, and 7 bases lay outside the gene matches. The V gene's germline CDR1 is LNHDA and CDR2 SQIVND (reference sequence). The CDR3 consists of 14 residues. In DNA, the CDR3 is TGTGCCAGTAGTAGGGAACAGGGGTTGGAGACCCAGTACTTC. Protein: CASSREQGLETQYF.

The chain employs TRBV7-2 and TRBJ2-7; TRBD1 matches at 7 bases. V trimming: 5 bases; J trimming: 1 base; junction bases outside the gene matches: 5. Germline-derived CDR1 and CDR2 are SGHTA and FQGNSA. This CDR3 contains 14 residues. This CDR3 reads CASSQRGQSYEQYF. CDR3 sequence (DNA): TGTGCCAGCAGCCAAAGGGGACAGTCCTACGAGCAGTACTTC.

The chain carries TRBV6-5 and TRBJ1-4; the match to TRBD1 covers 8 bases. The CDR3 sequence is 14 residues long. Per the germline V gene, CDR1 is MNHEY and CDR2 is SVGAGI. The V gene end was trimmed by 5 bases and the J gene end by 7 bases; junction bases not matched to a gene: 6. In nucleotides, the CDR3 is TGTGCCAGCAGTCGGACAGGGTTGGGTGAAAAACTGTTTTTT. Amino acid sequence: CASSRTGLGEKLFF.

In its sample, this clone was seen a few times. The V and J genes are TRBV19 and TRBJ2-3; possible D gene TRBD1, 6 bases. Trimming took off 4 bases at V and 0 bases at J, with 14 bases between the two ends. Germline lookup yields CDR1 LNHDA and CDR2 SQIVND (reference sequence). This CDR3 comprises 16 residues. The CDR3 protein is CASSTLTGVSTDTQYF. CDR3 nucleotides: TGTGCCAGTAGTACTCTGACAGGAGTTAGCACAGATACGCAGTATTTT.

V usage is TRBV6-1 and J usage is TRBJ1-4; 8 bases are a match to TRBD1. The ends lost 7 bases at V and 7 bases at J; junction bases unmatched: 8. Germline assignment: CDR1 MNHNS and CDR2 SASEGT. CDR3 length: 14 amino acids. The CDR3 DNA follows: TGTGCCAGCATCCGACAGGGGAGCCTTGAAAAACTGTTTTTT. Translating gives CASIRQGSLEKLFF.

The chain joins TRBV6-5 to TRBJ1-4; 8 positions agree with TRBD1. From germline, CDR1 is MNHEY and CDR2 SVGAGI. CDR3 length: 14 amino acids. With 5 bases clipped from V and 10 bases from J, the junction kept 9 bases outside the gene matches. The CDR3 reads CASSRGQGERKLFF. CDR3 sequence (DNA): TGTGCCAGCAGTCGAGGACAGGGAGAGAGAAAACTGTTTTTT.

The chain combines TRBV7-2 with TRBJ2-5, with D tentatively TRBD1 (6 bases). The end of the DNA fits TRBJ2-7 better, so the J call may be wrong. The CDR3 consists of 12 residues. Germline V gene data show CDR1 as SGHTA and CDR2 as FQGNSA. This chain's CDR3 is CASSSTGYEQYF. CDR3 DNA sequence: TGTGCCAGCAGCTCGACAGGCTACGAGCAGTACTTC.

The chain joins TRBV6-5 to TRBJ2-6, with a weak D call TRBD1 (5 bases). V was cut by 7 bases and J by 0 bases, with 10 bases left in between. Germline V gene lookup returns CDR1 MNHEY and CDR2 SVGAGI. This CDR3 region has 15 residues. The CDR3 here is CASNAGNSGANVLTF. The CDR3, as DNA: TGTGCCAGCAACGCAGGGAACTCTGGGGCCAACGTCCTGACTTTC.

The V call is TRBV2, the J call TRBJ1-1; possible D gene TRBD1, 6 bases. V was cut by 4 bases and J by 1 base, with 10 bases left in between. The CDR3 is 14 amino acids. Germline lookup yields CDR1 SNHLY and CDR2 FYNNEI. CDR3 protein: CASSGTESNTEAFF. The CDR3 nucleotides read TGTGCCAGCAGTGGGACAGAGTCGAACACTGAAGCTTTCTTT.

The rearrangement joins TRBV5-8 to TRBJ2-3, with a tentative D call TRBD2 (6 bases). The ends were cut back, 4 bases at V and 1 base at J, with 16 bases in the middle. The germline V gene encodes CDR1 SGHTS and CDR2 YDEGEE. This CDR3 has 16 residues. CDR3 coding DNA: TGTGCCAGCAGCCCGACAGCGGGCAAAGGCACAGATACGCAGTATTTT. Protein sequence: CASSPTAGKGTDTQYF.

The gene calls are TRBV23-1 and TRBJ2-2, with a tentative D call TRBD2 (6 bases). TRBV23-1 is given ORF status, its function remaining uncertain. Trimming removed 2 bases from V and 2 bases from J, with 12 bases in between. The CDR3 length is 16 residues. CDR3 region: CASSQRHGTNTGELFF. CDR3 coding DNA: TGCGCCAGCAGTCAACGCCACGGGACTAACACCGGGGAGCTGTTTTTT.

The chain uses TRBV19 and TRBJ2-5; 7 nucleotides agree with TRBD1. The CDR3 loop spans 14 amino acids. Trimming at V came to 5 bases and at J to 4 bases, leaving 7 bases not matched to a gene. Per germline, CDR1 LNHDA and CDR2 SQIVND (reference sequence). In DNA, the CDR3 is TGTGCCAGTAGTCTCGGGACAGTCCGAGAGACCCAGTACTTC. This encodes CASSLGTVRETQYF.

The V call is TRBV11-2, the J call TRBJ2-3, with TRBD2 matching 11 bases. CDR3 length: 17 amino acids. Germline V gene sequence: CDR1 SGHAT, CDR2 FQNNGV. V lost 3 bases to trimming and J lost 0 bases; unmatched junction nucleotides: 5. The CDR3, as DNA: TGTGCCAGCAGCTTTAGCGGGAGGGCGTTTAGCACAGATACGCAGTATTTT. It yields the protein CASSFSGRAFSTDTQYF. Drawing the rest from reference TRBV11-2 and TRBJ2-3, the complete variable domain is EAGVAQSPRYKIIEKRQSVAFWCNPISGHATLYWYQQILGQGPKLLIQFQNNGVVDDSQLPKDRFSAERLKGVDSTLKIQPAKLEDSAVYLCASSFSGRAFSTDTQYFGPGTRLTVL.

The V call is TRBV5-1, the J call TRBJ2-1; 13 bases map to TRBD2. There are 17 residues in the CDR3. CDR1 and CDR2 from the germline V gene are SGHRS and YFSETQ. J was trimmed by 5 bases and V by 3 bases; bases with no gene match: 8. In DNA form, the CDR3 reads TGCGCCAGCAGCTCCCCCACTAGCGGGGGGGCCCACAATGAGCAGTTCTTC. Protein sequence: CASSSPTSGGAHNEQFF.

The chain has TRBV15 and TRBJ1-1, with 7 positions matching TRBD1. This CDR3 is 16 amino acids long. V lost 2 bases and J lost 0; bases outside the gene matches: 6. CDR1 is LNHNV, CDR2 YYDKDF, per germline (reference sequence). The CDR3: CATSRKLQGMNTEAFF. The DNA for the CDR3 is TGTGCCACCAGCAGAAAACTACAGGGGATGAACACTGAAGCTTTCTTT. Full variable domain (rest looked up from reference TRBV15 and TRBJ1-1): DAMVIQNPRYQVTQFGKPVTLSCSQTLNHNVMYWYQQKSSQAPKLLFHYYDKDFNNEADTPDNFQSRRPNTSFCFLDIRSPGLGDTAMYLCATSRKLQGMNTEAFFGQGTRLTVV.